Described below is a single TCR beta chain sequence and its context. Its antigen is unknown. Germline lookup yields CDR1 DFQATT and CDR2 SNEGSKA (reference sequence). The CDR3 has 12 amino acids. The J segment lost 4 bases and the V segment lost 3 bases, leaving 0 bases of the junction unmatched. Axillary draining lymph nodes of breast cancer patients supplied the node samples. These data belong to a study of breast tumors, draining lymph nodes, adjacent tissues. From the multiplex PCR reads, TCRdb called clonotypes with MiXCR, one entry per CDR3 protein. In the table there are fewer than 200,000 distinct CDR3 sequences, around a third of which are singletons. Study outcomes and limitations: Luminal-like breast cancer showed significantly higher tumor–nontumor repertoire similarity than basal-like. Tumors had less TCR diversity than lymph nodes, more than nontumor tissue. Tumor T cell lymph node origin was a supported hypothesis, not proven. Data fit most tumor T cells coming from lymph node, expanding in tumor.

The chain has TRBV20-1 and TRBJ2-3, with 8 bases that match TRBD2. This sequence originates from a female donor with breast cancer. Some clones in this sample may be carry-over from other donors' samples. Sequenced input: axillary lymph node tissue. CDR3 protein: CSASGRADTQYF. CDR3 nucleotide sequence: TGCAGTGCTAGCGGGAGGGCAGATACGCAGTATTTT.